One T cell receptor beta chain is described in this entry. What this receptor recognizes is not known. No much larger clone exists at a distance of one base, and base qualities are not known. This sample was included in a study of CD8 T cells in ankylosing spondylitis (dated by TCRdb to about 2017). The study in broad terms: The study profiled T cell receptor beta repertoires in healthy donors and ankylosing spondylitis patients to find disease-linked TCR variants. Peripheral blood was sampled, and synovial fluid was also collected from ankylosing spondylitis patients. The full study cohort was made up of 25 ankylosing spondylitis patients and around 100 healthy donors. The full study reports these points: The disease-linked clones showed a CD8+ phenotype and occurred at relatively low frequencies in peripheral blood. A TCR beta motif of fewer than 10 highly homologous amino acid variants appeared characteristic of blood from ankylosing spondylitis patients. Some motif variants had previously been reported in the synovial fluid and blood of reactive arthritis patients, which suggests shared mechanisms of disease initiation. Significant enrichment of the disease-linked clones was reported in matched synovial fluid samples from ankylosing spondylitis patients.

Taken from the germline V gene, the CDR1 and CDR2 loops are SGHTS and YDEGEE. The germline ends are 9 bases apart after V is trimmed by 0 bases and J by 5 bases. The CDR3, cysteine through phenylalanine, is 14 amino acids long. Just CDR3 DNA is preserved here, 42 bases in frame from base 1. Sequencing relied on an Illumina HiSeq 2500. Quantitative 5'-RACE with molecular barcodes was the method used to prepare the TCR beta libraries. Concerning the study's data processing: Disease-linked TCR variants were identified with a new computational method built on a probabilistic model of VDJ rearrangement. TCRdb applied fastp at Q25 and MiXCR to the public reads, then kept only in-frame beta chains. CDR3 protein sequences are deduplicated, and each keeps its most common genes and DNA. TCRdb's processing, not the authors' own work, is the source of the V and J calls. The sample yields about 90,000 distinct CDR3 sequences; 27% were counted once. Together, the top ten hold around three fifths of the sample.

Sequencing was carried out using blood, either unsorted or a sorted T cell fraction (not recorded which). The sequence was obtained from a male donor with ankylosing spondylitis or in good health (not recorded which). The chain was built from TRBV5-8 and TRBJ1-5, with a weak D call of TRBD1 (5 bases match). The CDR3 protein is CASSLGTSYQPQHF. The DNA is TGTGCCAGCAGCTTGGGGACAAGCTATCAGCCCCAGCATTTT.